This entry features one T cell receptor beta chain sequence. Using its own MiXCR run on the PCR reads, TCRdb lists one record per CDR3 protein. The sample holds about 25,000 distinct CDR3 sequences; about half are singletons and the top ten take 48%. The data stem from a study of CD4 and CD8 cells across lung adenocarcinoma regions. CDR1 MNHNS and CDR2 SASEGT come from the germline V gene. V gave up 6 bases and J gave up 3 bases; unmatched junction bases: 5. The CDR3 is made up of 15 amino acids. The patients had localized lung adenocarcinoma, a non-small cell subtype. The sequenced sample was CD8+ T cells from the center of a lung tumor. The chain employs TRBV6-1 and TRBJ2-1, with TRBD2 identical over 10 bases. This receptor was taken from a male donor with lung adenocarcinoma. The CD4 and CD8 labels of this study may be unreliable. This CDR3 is CASSRTSGDYNEQFF. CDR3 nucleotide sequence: TGTGCCAGCAGCCGGACTAGCGGAGACTACAATGAGCAGTTCTTC.